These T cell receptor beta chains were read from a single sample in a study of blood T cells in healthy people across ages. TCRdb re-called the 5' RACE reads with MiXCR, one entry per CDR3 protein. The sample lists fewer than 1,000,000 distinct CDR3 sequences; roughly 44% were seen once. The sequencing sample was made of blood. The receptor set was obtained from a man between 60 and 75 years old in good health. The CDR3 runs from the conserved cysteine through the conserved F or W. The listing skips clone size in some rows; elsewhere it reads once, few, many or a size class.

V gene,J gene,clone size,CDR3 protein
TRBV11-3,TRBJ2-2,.,CASSFTGYDTGELFF
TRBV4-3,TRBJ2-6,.,CASSHATQGGPGANVLTF
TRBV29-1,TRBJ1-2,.,CSVTITNYGYTF
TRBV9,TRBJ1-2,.,CASSADRDYGYTF
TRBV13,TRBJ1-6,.,CASSPLSAAGASPLHF
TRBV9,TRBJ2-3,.,CASSRVTDTQYF
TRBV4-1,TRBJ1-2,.,CASSQDQALGYGYTF
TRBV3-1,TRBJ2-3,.,CASSPESISGDAQYF
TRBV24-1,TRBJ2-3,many,CATSDSGPSPDTQYF
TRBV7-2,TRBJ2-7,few,CASSLAPGVGREQYF
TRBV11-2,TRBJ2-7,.,CASSSGTSGGQYEQYF
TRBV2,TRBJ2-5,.,CASSEVGGAETQYF
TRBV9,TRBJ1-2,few,CTSSASRLGGYTF
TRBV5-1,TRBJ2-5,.,CASSGTSGGEYF
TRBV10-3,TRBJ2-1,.,CAISEADKGKYEQFF
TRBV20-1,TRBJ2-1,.,CSARDPSGGAGEQFF
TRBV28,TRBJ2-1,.,CAGSKSGGGSYNEQFF
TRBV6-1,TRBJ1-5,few,CASHQGGLNQPQHF
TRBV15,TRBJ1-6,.,CATGQQRTNSPLHF
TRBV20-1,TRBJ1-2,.,CSASDRDSFYGYTF
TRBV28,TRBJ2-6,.,CASIGGTWSGANVLTF
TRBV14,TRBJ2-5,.,CASSQVGGYQETQYF
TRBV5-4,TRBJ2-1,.,CASSSKAPRLAGGSGYEQFF
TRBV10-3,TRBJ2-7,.,CATAGGAHLPEEQYF
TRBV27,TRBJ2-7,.,CASSWGTGFWYEQYF
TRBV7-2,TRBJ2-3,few,CASSFGRQVDTQYF
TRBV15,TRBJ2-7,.,CATSRDRAGEQYF
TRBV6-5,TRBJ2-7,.,CASSYNQGMTYEQYF
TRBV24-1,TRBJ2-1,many,CATSDDLTGNEQFF
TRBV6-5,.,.,CASRPDRGIYEQYF
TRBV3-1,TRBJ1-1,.,CASSQLAEAFF
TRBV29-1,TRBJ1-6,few,CSVARDSNSPLHF
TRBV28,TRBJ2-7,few,CASSTDRLTYEQYF